The rows below give T cell receptor beta chains drawn from one sample of a study of blood T cell repertoires in COVID-19. Sequencing used immunoSEQ multiplex PCR; TCRdb keeps in-frame clones, though not all of them. This sample yields 90,000 to 150,000 clones, of which over 60% are seen a single time; 6.2% belongs to the top ten. The sequenced sample was peripheral blood. These receptors were taken from a man aged 65 to 85 with acute or convalescent COVID-19. CDR3s include the opening cysteine and the closing phenylalanine or tryptophan.

>TRBJ2-7|TRBV6-6|16
CASSYFSPAGGYEQYF
>TRBJ2-7|TRBV2|13
CASQEVFSYEQYF
>TRBJ2-2|TRBV13|15
CASSRLFPNTGELFF
>TRBJ2-1|TRBV5-1|16
CASSLEGLGVYNEQFF
>TRBJ1-5|TRBV18|15
CASSPGTGVEQPQHF
>TRBJ2-7|TRBV9|13
CARGTGSFYEQYF
>TRBJ2-3|TRBV9|14
CASSTSGWTDTQYF
>TRBJ2-3|TRBV19|14
CASSTPLVSDTQYF
>TRBJ2-7|TRBV25-1|15
CASSEYGTVSYEQYF
>TRBJ1-2|TRBV19|13
CASREDRGRGYTF